This is a list of T cell receptor beta chains from one sample in a study of blood T cell repertoires in COVID-19. TCRdb keeps only in-frame clones here, not all; method: immunoSEQ multiplex PCR. The sample includes roughly 180,000 clones, about 80% seen only once; the top ten take roughly an eighth. Material: PBMCs or T cells enriched from blood (not recorded which). The receptors come from a man in his 60s who had been exposed to COVID-19. Each CDR3 is given with its conserved first and last residue. A D gene is named only where the DNA matches it firmly. Only some rows state a clone size, as once, few, many or a class for expanded clones.

V gene: TRBV30
clone size: .
J gene: TRBJ1-6
D gene: .
CDR3 DNA: TGTGCCTGGGCCCCCGCAGCGAGCTCCTATAATTCACCCCTCCACTTT
CDR3 protein: CAWAPAASSYNSPLHF

V gene: TRBV27
clone size: few
J gene: TRBJ2-3
D gene: TRBD2
CDR3 DNA: TGTGCCAGCAGTTACCGGGGGGGCGGGGTTAGCACAGATACGCAGTATTTT
CDR3 protein: CASSYRGGGVSTDTQYF

V gene: TRBV5-1
clone size: .
J gene: TRBJ2-3
D gene: .
CDR3 DNA: TGCGCCAGCAGCTTCCTGAGGACAGATACGCAGTATTTT
CDR3 protein: CASSFLRTDTQYF

V gene: TRBV6-5
clone size: once
J gene: TRBJ2-7
D gene: TRBD2
CDR3 DNA: TGTGCCAGCAGTTACGGGACTAGTCGCGAGCAGTACTTC
CDR3 protein: CASSYGTSREQYF

V gene: TRBV5-1
clone size: .
J gene: TRBJ2-5
D gene: TRBD1
CDR3 DNA: TGCGCCAGCAGCTGGACAGGGGTCCAAGAGACCCAGTACTTC
CDR3 protein: CASSWTGVQETQYF

V gene: TRBV12-3/TRBV12-4
clone size: .
J gene: TRBJ2-5
D gene: .
CDR3 DNA: TGTGCCAGCAGTGAAACTAGCCGGGAGACCCAGTACTTC
CDR3 protein: CASSETSRETQYF

V gene: TRBV7-2
clone size: .
J gene: TRBJ2-3
D gene: .
CDR3 DNA: TGTGCCAGCAACCGCCAGGCAGTTACGCAGTATTTT
CDR3 protein: CASNRQAVTQYF

V gene: TRBV9
clone size: .
J gene: TRBJ2-3
D gene: TRBD2
CDR3 DNA: TGTGCCAGCAGCCTCGGGGCGGGCGGGAGCCCTAGCACAGATACGCAGTATTTT
CDR3 protein: CASSLGAGGSPSTDTQYF

V gene: TRBV28
clone size: .
J gene: TRBJ1-1
D gene: .
CDR3 DNA: TGTGCCAGCAGTTTATTCTCCGGGGGGGGCCTTACCCAAGCTTTCTTT
CDR3 protein: CASSLFSGGGLTQAFF

V gene: TRBV7-7
clone size: .
J gene: TRBJ2-7
D gene: TRBD1
CDR3 DNA: TGTGCCAGCAGCTTAAGGGACAGGGACTACGAGCAGTACTTC
CDR3 protein: CASSLRDRDYEQYF

V gene: TRBV6-5
clone size: many
J gene: TRBJ1-5
D gene: .
CDR3 DNA: TGTGCCAGCACCCCACCGGGGTCCAATCAGCCCCAGCATTTT
CDR3 protein: CASTPPGSNQPQHF

V gene: TRBV19
clone size: .
J gene: TRBJ1-1
D gene: .
CDR3 DNA: TGTGCCAGTAGTAAATGGGCCGGTAACACTGAAGCTTTCTTT
CDR3 protein: CASSKWAGNTEAFF

V gene: TRBV30
clone size: once
J gene: TRBJ2-3
D gene: .
CDR3 DNA: TGTGCCTGGGAGCGCGGCACGGATACGCAGTATTTT
CDR3 protein: CAWERGTDTQYF

V gene: TRBV15
clone size: .
J gene: TRBJ2-3
D gene: .
CDR3 DNA: TGTGCCACCAGCAGAGATTTGGGCATTCTCACAGATACGCAGTATTTT
CDR3 protein: CATSRDLGILTDTQYF

V gene: TRBV25-1
clone size: few
J gene: TRBJ1-1
D gene: TRBD1
CDR3 DNA: TGTGCCAGCAGTCCTCTCGGACAGGTTCGCACTGAAGCTTTCTTT
CDR3 protein: CASSPLGQVRTEAFF

V gene: TRBV28
clone size: .
J gene: TRBJ1-1
D gene: .
CDR3 DNA: TGTGCCAGCAGTTTTAATTGGGGGGAGAACACTGAAGCTTTCTTT
CDR3 protein: CASSFNWGENTEAFF

V gene: TRBV27
clone size: medium-sized
J gene: TRBJ1-3
D gene: .
CDR3 DNA: TGTGCCAGCAGTTTCAGCTCTGGAAACACCATATATTTT
CDR3 protein: CASSFSSGNTIYF

V gene: TRBV19
clone size: .
J gene: TRBJ2-2
D gene: TRBD2
CDR3 DNA: TGTGCCAGTAGGCCGACTAGCGGGAGAGGTTTTGGGGAGCTGTTTTTT
CDR3 protein: CASRPTSGRGFGELFF

V gene: TRBV10-3
clone size: once
J gene: TRBJ2-1
D gene: TRBD2
CDR3 DNA: TGTGCCATCAGCCCTTTGGGGGGGTCGAACAATGAGCAGTTCTTC
CDR3 protein: CAISPLGGSNNEQFF

V gene: TRBV10-3
clone size: .
J gene: TRBJ2-7
D gene: TRBD1
CDR3 DNA: TGTGCCTCCTGGGACAGGCGTTACGAGCAGTACTTC
CDR3 protein: CASWDRRYEQYF

V gene: TRBV19
clone size: .
J gene: TRBJ1-5
D gene: TRBD1
CDR3 DNA: TGTGCCAGTAGTATAGTTAGGGGGGACAGGGTGATCAATCAGCCCCAGCATTTT
CDR3 protein: CASSIVRGDRVINQPQHF

V gene: TRBV14
clone size: few
J gene: TRBJ2-7
D gene: TRBD1
CDR3 DNA: TGTGCCAGCAGCCAAGACAGGGGGCGATTCTACGAGCAGTACTTC
CDR3 protein: CASSQDRGRFYEQYF

V gene: TRBV5-8
clone size: few
J gene: TRBJ2-4
D gene: TRBD1
CDR3 DNA: TGTGCCAGCAGCTTGGGGACAGGGCTAAACATTCAGTACTTC
CDR3 protein: CASSLGTGLNIQYF

V gene: TRBV18
clone size: .
J gene: TRBJ1-3
D gene: .
CDR3 DNA: TGTGCCAGCTCACCGGGGAGGCTCAACACCATATATTTT
CDR3 protein: CASSPGRLNTIYF

V gene: TRBV3-1/TRBV3-2
clone size: .
J gene: TRBJ2-6
D gene: TRBD1
CDR3 DNA: TGTGCCAGCAGCCCCGGGACAGGGTTCGGCGGGGCCAACGTCCTGACTTTC
CDR3 protein: CASSPGTGFGGANVLTF

V gene: TRBV29-1
clone size: few
J gene: TRBJ1-2
D gene: TRBD1
CDR3 DNA: TGCAGCGTGGAGACAGGGTCTAACTATGGCTACACCTTC
CDR3 protein: CSVETGSNYGYTF

V gene: TRBV5-1
clone size: .
J gene: TRBJ1-2
D gene: .
CDR3 DNA: TGCGCCAGCAGCTTCGACAGACTCTATGGCTACACCTTC
CDR3 protein: CASSFDRLYGYTF

V gene: TRBV2
clone size: .
J gene: TRBJ2-1
D gene: .
CDR3 DNA: TGTGCCAGCAAATCAGGACCACAGGCGTTCAATGAGCAGTTCTTC
CDR3 protein: CASKSGPQAFNEQFF

V gene: TRBV28
clone size: .
J gene: TRBJ2-7
D gene: TRBD2
CDR3 DNA: TGTGCCAGCAGTCCTGGACTAGCGGGACCCTCCTCCTACGAGCAGTACTTC
CDR3 protein: CASSPGLAGPSSYEQYF

V gene: TRBV28
clone size: .
J gene: TRBJ1-5
D gene: .
CDR3 DNA: TGTGCCAGCAGTTCTTTCCTTTCGTCTAATCAGCCCCAGCATTTT
CDR3 protein: CASSSFLSSNQPQHF

V gene: TRBV6-4
clone size: .
J gene: TRBJ2-1
D gene: TRBD2
CDR3 DNA: TGTGCCAGCAGTGACATAGCGGGGAGGCAGTTCTTC
CDR3 protein: CASSDIAGRQFF

V gene: TRBV2
clone size: .
J gene: TRBJ1-5
D gene: .
CDR3 DNA: TGTGCCAGCACCGGCACGGCCAGGGTGTGGCAGCCCCAGCATTTT
CDR3 protein: CASTGTARVWQPQHF

V gene: TRBV9
clone size: .
J gene: TRBJ1-1
D gene: .
CDR3 DNA: TGTGCCAGCGGACCAGGGGCGACTGAAGCTTTCTTT
CDR3 protein: CASGPGATEAFF

V gene: TRBV29-1
clone size: .
J gene: TRBJ2-3
D gene: TRBD2
CDR3 DNA: TGCAGCGTTGAAGGGAGGGGGACTAGCGGGAGGCGGATCACAGATACGCAGTATTTT
CDR3 protein: CSVEGRGTSGRRITDTQYF

V gene: TRBV5-4
clone size: .
J gene: TRBJ1-2
D gene: .
CDR3 DNA: TGTGCCAGCAGCTCGGACACGAATAGTCGCTACACCTTC
CDR3 protein: CASSSDTNSRYTF

V gene: TRBV5-8
clone size: .
J gene: TRBJ2-2
D gene: TRBD2
CDR3 DNA: TGTGCCAGCAGCTTAGGAGCGGGAGTAAACACCGGGGAGCTGTTTTTT
CDR3 protein: CASSLGAGVNTGELFF

V gene: TRBV5-1
clone size: .
J gene: TRBJ1-4
D gene: .
CDR3 DNA: TGCGCCAGCAGCGCCCAGGGAGGGGCCGAAAAACTGTTTTTT
CDR3 protein: CASSAQGGAEKLFF

V gene: TRBV10-3
clone size: .
J gene: TRBJ2-1
D gene: TRBD2
CDR3 DNA: TGTGCCATCAGTGAGCGACTAGCGGGAGGCCGGGAGCAGTTCTTC
CDR3 protein: CAISERLAGGREQFF

V gene: TRBV6-4
clone size: .
J gene: TRBJ2-1
D gene: TRBD2
CDR3 DNA: TGTGCCAGCAGTGAAAGAGCGGGATCGTACAATGAGCAGTTCTTC
CDR3 protein: CASSERAGSYNEQFF

V gene: TRBV27
clone size: .
J gene: TRBJ2-3
D gene: .
CDR3 DNA: TGTGCCAGCAGTTTAAGGGGTGGTAGCACAGATACGCAGTATTTT
CDR3 protein: CASSLRGGSTDTQYF

V gene: TRBV5-6
clone size: .
J gene: TRBJ2-6
D gene: .
CDR3 DNA: TGTGCCAGCAGCTTGTTAGGGGCTGGGGCCAACGTCCTGACTTTC
CDR3 protein: CASSLLGAGANVLTF

V gene: TRBV11-3
clone size: .
J gene: TRBJ2-3
D gene: TRBD2
CDR3 DNA: TGTGCCAGCAGCTTAGAGGGGAGGGCCGGGGCAGATACGCAGTATTTT
CDR3 protein: CASSLEGRAGADTQYF

V gene: TRBV6-2/TRBV6-3
clone size: .
J gene: TRBJ2-1
D gene: TRBD1
CDR3 DNA: TGTGCCAGCAGTTACTTTCCGGGACAGGGTCCCCACAATGAGCAGTTCTTC
CDR3 protein: CASSYFPGQGPHNEQFF

V gene: TRBV30
clone size: .
J gene: TRBJ2-7
D gene: TRBD2
CDR3 DNA: TGTGCCTGGAGTGTAACCCTAGCGGCCTACGAGCAGTACTTC
CDR3 protein: CAWSVTLAAYEQYF

V gene: TRBV6-4
clone size: .
J gene: TRBJ1-3
D gene: TRBD1
CDR3 DNA: TGTGCCAGCAGTGAGGGGACAGGGGCTGGAAACACCATATATTTT
CDR3 protein: CASSEGTGAGNTIYF

V gene: TRBV24-1
clone size: .
J gene: TRBJ2-7
D gene: TRBD1
CDR3 DNA: TGTGCCACCAGTGATACCTCGACAGGGAGCTACGAGCAGTACTTC
CDR3 protein: CATSDTSTGSYEQYF